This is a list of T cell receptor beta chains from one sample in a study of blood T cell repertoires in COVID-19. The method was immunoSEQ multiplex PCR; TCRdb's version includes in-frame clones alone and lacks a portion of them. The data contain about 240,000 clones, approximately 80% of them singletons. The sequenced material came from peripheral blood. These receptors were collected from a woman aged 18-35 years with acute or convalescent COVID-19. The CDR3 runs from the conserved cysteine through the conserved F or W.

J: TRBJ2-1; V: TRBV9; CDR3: CASTSGSSYNEQFF
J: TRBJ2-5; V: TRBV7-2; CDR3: CASSSRGGETQYF
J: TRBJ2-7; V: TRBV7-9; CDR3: CASSSTRDSHSYEQYF
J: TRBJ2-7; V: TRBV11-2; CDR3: CASSPGTGSHEQYF
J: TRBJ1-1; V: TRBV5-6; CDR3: CASSWGDRGKNTEAFF
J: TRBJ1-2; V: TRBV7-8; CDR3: CASCVDRGYGYTF
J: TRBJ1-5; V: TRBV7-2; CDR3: CASGSQTGGGQPQHF
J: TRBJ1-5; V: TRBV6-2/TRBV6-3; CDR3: CASSYSIGNSNQPQHF
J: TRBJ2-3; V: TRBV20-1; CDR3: CPSGRTDTQYF
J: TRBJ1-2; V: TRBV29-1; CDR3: CSAEGYTF
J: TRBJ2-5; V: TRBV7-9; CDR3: CASSLNSGETQYF
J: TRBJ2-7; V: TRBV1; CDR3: CTSSQDASRITSGPYEQYF
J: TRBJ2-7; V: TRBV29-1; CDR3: CSALRTAGEQYF
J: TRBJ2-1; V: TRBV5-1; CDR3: CASSSRDFSGEQFF
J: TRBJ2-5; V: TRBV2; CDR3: CASSVGQGAWETQYF
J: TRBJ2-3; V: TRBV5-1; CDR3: CASSLSNTQYF
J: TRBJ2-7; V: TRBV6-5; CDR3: CASSYGNSRALEQYF
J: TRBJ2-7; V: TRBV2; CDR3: CASSELRPGRGETYEQYF
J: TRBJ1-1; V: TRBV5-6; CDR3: CASSQQSRGMNTEAFF
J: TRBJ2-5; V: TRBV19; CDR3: CASSILVRETQYF
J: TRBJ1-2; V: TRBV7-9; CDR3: CASSLVGQGKVDDYGYTF
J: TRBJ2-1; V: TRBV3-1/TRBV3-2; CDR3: CASSQRGLVGSYNEQFF
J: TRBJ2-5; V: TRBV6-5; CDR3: CASSYGTSGGGTQYF